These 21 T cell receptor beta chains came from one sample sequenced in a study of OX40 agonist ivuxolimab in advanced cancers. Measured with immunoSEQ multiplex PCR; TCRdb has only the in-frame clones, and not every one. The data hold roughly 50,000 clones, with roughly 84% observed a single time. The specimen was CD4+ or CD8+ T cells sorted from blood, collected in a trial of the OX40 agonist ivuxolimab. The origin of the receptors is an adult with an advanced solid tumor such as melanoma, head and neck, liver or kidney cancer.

The CDR3 bases are TGTGCCAGCAGCTTTTCAGAGAACACTGAAGCTTTCTTT. Protein: CASSFSENTEAFF. J is TRBJ1-1 and V is TRBV11-3; D gene uncertain. Trimming left V 3 bases short and J 1 base short, with 6 bases between. The CDR3 is made up of 13 amino acids. CDR1 and CDR2 (germline): SGHNT, YENEEA. The entire variable domain, with the rest obtained from reference TRBV11-3 and TRBJ1-1, is as follows: EAGVVQSPRYKIIEKKQPVAFWCNPISGHNTLYWYLQNLGQGPELLIRYENEEAVDDSQLPKDRFSAERLKGVDSTLKIQPAELGDSAVYLCASSFSENTEAFFGQGTRLTVV.

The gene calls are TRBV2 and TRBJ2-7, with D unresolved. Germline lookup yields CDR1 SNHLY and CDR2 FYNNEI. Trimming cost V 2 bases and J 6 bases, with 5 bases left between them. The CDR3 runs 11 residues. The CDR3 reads CASSEYSEQYV. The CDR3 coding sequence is TGTGCCAGCAGTGAATATTCCGAGCAGTACGTC.

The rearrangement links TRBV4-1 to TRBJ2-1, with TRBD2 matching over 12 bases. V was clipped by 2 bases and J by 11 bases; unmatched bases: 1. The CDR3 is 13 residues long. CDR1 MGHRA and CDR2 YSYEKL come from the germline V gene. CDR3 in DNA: TGCGCCAGCAGCCAACTAGCGGGGGGGCAGCAGTTCTTC. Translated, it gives CASSQLAGGQQFF.

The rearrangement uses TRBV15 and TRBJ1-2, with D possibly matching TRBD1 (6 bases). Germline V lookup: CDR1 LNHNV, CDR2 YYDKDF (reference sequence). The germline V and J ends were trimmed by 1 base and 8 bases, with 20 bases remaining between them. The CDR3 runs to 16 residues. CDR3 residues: CATSRVPLGAPYGYTF. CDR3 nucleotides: TGTGCCACCAGCAGAGTACCCTTGGGGGCCCCATACGGCTACACCTTC.

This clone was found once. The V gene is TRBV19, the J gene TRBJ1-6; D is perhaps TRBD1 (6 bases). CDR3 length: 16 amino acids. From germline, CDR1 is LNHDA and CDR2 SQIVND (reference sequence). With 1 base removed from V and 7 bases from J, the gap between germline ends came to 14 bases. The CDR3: CASSIAGAGANSPLHF. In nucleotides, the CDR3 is TGTGCCAGTAGTATAGCCGGGGCGGGGGCCAATTCACCCCTCCACTTT.

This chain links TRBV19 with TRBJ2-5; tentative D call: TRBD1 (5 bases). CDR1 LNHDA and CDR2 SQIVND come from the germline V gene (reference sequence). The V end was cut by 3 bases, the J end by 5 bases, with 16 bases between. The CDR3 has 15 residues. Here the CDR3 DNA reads TGTGCCAGTAGTATCGGCAAACAGGCTAGGGAGACCCAGTACTTC. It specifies CASSIGKQARETQYF.

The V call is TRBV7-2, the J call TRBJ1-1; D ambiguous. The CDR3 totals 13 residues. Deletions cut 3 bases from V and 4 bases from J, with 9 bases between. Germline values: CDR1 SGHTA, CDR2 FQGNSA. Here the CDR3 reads CASSFRQTTEAFF. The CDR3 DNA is TGTGCCAGCAGCTTCAGGCAGACCACTGAAGCTTTCTTT.

CDR3 region: CASSLGRVDEQFF. The CDR3 nucleotides read TGTGCCAGCAGCTTAGGAAGGGTGGATGAGCAGTTCTTC. V gene TRBV7-2 combines with J gene TRBJ2-1; D is unclear. CDR1 is SGHTA, CDR2 FQGNSA, per germline. V dropped 1 base and J dropped 8 bases, with 9 bases sitting between them. CDR3 length equals 13 residues.

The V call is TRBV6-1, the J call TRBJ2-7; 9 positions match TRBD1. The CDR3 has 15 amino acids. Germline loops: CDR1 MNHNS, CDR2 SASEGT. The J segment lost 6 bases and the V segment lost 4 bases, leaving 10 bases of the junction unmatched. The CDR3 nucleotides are TGTGCCAGCAGTGTGGATGGGACAGGGAACGCCGAGCAGTACGTC. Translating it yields CASSVDGTGNAEQYV.

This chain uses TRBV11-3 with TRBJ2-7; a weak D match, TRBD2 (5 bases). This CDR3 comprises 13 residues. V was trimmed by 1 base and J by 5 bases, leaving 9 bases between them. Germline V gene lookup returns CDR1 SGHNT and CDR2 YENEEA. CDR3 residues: CASSLGGSDEQYF. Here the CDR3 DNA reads TGTGCCAGCAGCTTAGGAGGTAGCGACGAGCAGTACTTC.

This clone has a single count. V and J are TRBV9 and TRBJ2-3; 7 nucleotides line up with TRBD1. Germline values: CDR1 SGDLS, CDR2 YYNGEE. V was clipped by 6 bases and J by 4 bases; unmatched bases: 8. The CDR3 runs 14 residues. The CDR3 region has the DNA TGTGCCAGCACCCCCGGGACAGCATCAGATACGCAGTATTTT. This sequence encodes CASTPGTASDTQYF.

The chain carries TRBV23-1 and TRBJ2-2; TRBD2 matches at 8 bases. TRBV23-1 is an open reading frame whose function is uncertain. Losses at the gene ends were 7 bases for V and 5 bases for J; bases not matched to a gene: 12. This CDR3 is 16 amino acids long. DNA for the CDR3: TGCGCCAGCAAACCCCGGGAGGGCCGAATTACCGGGGAGCTGTTTTTT. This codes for CASKPREGRITGELFF.

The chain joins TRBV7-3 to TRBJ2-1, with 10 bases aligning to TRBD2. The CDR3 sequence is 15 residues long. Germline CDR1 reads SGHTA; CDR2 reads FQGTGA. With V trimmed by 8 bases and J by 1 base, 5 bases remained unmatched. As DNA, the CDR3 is TGTGCCAGCGGATTAGCGGGAGGTTCCTACAATGAGCAGTTCTTC. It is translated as CASGLAGGSYNEQFF.

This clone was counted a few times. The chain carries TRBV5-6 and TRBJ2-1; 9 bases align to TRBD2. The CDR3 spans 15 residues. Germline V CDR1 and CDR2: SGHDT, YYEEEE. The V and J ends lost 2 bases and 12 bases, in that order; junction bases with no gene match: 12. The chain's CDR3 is CASSFRLAGRSGQFF. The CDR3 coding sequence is TGTGCCAGCAGCTTTCGTCTAGCGGGACGGTCGGGGCAGTTCTTC.

The CDR3 coding sequence is TGTGCCAGCAGCTCACCGACGGTCCAAGAGACCCAGTACTTC. Amino acid sequence: CASSSPTVQETQYF. The V gene is TRBV5-4, the J gene TRBJ2-5; D is unclear. This CDR3 is 14 amino acids long. The V end lost 3 bases, the J end lost 1 base, and 10 bases lay between the germline ends. CDR1 is SGHNT, CDR2 YYREEE, per germline (reference sequence).

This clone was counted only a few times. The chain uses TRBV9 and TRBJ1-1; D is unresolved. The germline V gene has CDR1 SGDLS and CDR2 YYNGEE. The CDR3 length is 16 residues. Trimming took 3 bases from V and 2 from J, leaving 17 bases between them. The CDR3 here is CASSAQSGVYNTEAFF. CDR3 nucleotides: TGTGCCAGCAGCGCACAAAGTGGGGTTTATAACACTGAAGCTTTCTTT.

In nucleotides, the CDR3 is TGTGCCAGCAGTTCCGCGGGGAGATCCTACGAGCAGTACGTC. Its translation is CASSSAGRSYEQYV. The chain carries TRBV27 and TRBJ2-7, with a weak D call TRBD2 (6 bases). Trimming left V 4 bases short and J 1 base short, with 11 bases between. The CDR3 sequence is 14 residues long. Germline V lookup: CDR1 MNHEY, CDR2 SMNVEV (reference sequence).

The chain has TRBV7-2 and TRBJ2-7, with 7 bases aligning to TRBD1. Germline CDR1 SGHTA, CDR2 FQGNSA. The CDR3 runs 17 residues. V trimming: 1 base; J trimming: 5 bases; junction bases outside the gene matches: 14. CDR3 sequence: CASSLDSPMTGPHEQYF. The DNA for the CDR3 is TGTGCCAGCAGCTTAGATTCCCCGATGACAGGGCCCCACGAGCAGTACTTC. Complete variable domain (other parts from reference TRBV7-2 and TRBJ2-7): GAGVSQSPSNKVTEKGKDVELRCDPISGHTALYWYRQSLGQGLEFLIYFQGNSAPDKSGLPSDRFSAERTGGSVSTLTIQRTQQEDSAVYLCASSLDSPMTGPHEQYFGPGTRLTVT.

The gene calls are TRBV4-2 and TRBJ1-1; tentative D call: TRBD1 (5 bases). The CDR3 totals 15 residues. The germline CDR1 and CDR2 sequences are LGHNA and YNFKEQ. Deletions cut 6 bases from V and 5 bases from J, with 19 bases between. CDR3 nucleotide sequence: TGTGCCAGCAGACTAGACAGTTCGTCGCGAACTGAAGCTTTCTTT. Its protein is CASRLDSSSRTEAFF.

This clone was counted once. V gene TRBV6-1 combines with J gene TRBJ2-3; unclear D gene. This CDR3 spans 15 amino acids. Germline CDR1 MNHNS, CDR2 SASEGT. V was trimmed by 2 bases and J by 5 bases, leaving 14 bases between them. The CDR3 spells CASSELGQDRDTQYF. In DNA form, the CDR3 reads TGTGCCAGCAGTGAACTAGGGCAGGATAGAGATACGCAGTATTTT.

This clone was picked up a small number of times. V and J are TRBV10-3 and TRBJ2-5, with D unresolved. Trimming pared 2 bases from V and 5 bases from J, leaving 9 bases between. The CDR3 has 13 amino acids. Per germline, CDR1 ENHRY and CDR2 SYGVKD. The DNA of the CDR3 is TGTGCCATCAGTGAGGAACGTACGGAGACCCAGTACTTC. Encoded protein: CAISEERTETQYF.